These T cell receptor beta chains were read from a single sample in a study of T-cell memory formation after mild COVID-19. TCRdb ran MiXCR on the 5' RACE reads and lists one entry per CDR3 protein. The sample records more than 300,000 distinct CDR3 sequences, over 11% being singletons. The sample comprised PBMCs or a T cell subset sorted from them (not recorded which). The receptor set was obtained from a man aged 18 to 29 who had mild COVID-19 (a few samples of this study predate the infection). Cell type and time point are not known. CDR3s include the opening cysteine and the closing phenylalanine or tryptophan. A D gene is named only where the DNA matches it firmly. Some rows mark clone size as missing; the rest say once, few, many or name a class of expanded clone.

d_gene	abundance	v_gene	j_gene	CDR3nt	CDR3aa
-	few	TRBV29-1	TRBJ1-1	TGCAGCGTTGGTTTAGGGGTTACCGAGACTGAAGCTTTCTTT	CSVGLGVTETEAFF
TRBD2	-	TRBV4-2	TRBJ2-7	TGTGCCAGCAGCCAAGATGGGGGACTAGCCTACGAGCAGTACTTC	CASSQDGGLAYEQYF
-	-	TRBV6-2/TRBV6-3	TRBJ2-2	TGTGCCAGCAGATCAACAGGGAAGGGGACCGGGGAGCTGTTTTTT	CASRSTGKGTGELFF
-	-	TRBV9	TRBJ2-7	TGTGCCAGCAGCCCCTCGGGGGCCTTCTACGAGCAGTACTTC	CASSPSGAFYEQYF
TRBD1	once	TRBV10-3	TRBJ2-5	TGTGCCATCAGGATGGGACAGGGGATCCAAGAGACCCAGTACTTC	CAIRMGQGIQETQYF
-	-	TRBV5-1	TRBJ1-1	TGCGCCAGCAGCTTGGACCAGGCCATGAACACTGAAGCTTTCTTT	CASSLDQAMNTEAFF
TRBD1	-	TRBV5-1	TRBJ1-2	TGCGCCAGCAGCTTCACCGGGACAGACTACTATGGCTACACCTTC	CASSFTGTDYYGYTF
-	-	TRBV7-2	TRBJ2-3	TGTGCCAGCAGAAGATCCGGGCCCACCTCAGATACGCAGTATTTT	CASRRSGPTSDTQYF
TRBD2	few	TRBV5-1	TRBJ2-7	TGCGCCAGCAGCCCCACTAGCGGGGGGGGATCCTACGAGCAGTACTTC	CASSPTSGGGSYEQYF
-	-	TRBV6-5	TRBJ1-1	TGTGCCAGCAGTTACTCCGGCGGAATTGAAGCTTTCTTT	CASSYSGGIEAFF
-	-	TRBV5-1	TRBJ2-5	TGCGCCAGCAGCGTGACGGGGGTCCAAGAGACCCAGTACTTC	CASSVTGVQETQYF
TRBD1	few	TRBV2	TRBJ2-2	TGTGCCAGCAGTGCCCGGGACAGGGAAAACACCGGGGAGCTGTTTTTT	CASSARDRENTGELFF
TRBD2	-	TRBV9	TRBJ2-1	TGTGCCAGGAAGACTAGCGGGGGGGCAAATGAGCAGTTCTTC	CARKTSGGANEQFF
TRBD2	few	TRBV20-1	TRBJ2-3	TGCAGGCCAGGAGCGGGGGACACAGATACGCAGTATTTT	CRPGAGDTDTQYF
-	-	TRBV19	TRBJ1-5	TGTGCCAGTAGCAGGGACAACAATCAGCCCCAGCATTTT	CASSRDNNQPQHF
-	-	TRBV5-1	TRBJ2-2	TGCGCCAGCAGCAGTTTAGAGGACACCGGGGAGCTGTTTTTT	CASSSLEDTGELFF
-	-	TRBV20-1	TRBJ1-4	TGCAGTGCTAGAGATGCGACACTGGGGAATAATGAAAAACTGTTTTTT	CSARDATLGNNEKLFF
-	many	TRBV4-2	TRBJ2-7	TGTGCCAGCGGACGGGGCCGCGAGCAGTACTTC	CASGRGREQYF
-	few	TRBV4-3	TRBJ2-6	TGCGCCAGCAGCCTCGAGAGGGGAACTGGGGCCAACGTCCTGACTTTC	CASSLERGTGANVLTF
TRBD1	few	TRBV18	TRBJ2-5	TGTGCCAGCTCACAGGGGACAGGCCATCCTCTGGAGACCCAGTACTTC	CASSQGTGHPLETQYF
TRBD1	few	TRBV10-2	TRBJ2-3	TGCGCCAGCAGTGGCCCGGGGACAGGTCTGGGGAGAACGCAGTATTTT	CASSGPGTGLGRTQYF
-	once	TRBV6-5	TRBJ2-2	TGTGCCAGCCTTCCCGAGAGGGGGATGAACACCGGGGAGCTGTTTTTT	CASLPERGMNTGELFF
-	few	TRBV6-1	TRBJ1-2	TGTGCCAGCAGTGAAGCGACGGATGGCTACACCTTC	CASSEATDGYTF
-	-	TRBV4-3	TRBJ2-3	TGCGCCAGCAGCCCGACGCCAGGACAGATAAGCGATACGCAGTATTTT	CASSPTPGQISDTQYF
-	-	TRBV6-2/TRBV6-3	TRBJ2-5	TGTGCCAGCAGTCCCGAGGGGGGGCCAGAGACCCAGTACTTC	CASSPEGGPETQYF
-	-	TRBV7-3	TRBJ2-1	TGTGCCAGCAGTCTACTAGCCTCCCTACTCAATGAGCAGTTCTTC	CASSLLASLLNEQFF
TRBD2	few	TRBV4-3	TRBJ2-1	TGCGCCAGCAGCCAAGCGGATCGGGGGGTGTACAATGAGCAGTTCTTC	CASSQADRGVYNEQFF